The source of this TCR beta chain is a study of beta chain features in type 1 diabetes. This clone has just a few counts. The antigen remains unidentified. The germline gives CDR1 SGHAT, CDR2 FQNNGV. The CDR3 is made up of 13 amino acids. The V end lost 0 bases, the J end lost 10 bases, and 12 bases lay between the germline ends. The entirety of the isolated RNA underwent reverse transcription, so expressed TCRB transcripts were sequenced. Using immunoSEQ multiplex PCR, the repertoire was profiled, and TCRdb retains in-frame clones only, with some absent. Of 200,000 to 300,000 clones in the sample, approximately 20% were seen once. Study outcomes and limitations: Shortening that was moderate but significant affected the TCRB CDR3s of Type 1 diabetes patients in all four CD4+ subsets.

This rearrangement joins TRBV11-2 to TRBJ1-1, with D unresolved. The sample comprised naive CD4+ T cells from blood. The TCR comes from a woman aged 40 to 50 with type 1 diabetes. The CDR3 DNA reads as TGTGCCAGCAGCTTAGATACGTCCAGTGTAGCTTTCTTT. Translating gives CASSLDTSSVAFF.